A single sample is the source of the 25 T cell receptor beta chains below, sequenced in a study of vaccination and CD4 T cells after COVID-19. Sample treatment: approximately nine-day PBMC culture with coronavirus spike peptide pools or control peptides (ViraFEST assay). These receptors have no known antigen. At the Johns Hopkins FTIC core, DNA taken from cultured CD4+ T cells was sequenced by way of the Oncomine TCR Beta short-read assay. One entry per CDR3 protein, called by TCRdb with MiXCR from the PCR reads. The table has under 6,500 distinct CDR3 sequences, over 45% seen once. The sample comprised CD4+ T cells from blood, cultured in vitro. Receptor source: a human donor who had recovered from COVID-19.

The chain combines TRBV12-3 or TRBV12-4 with TRBJ2-2; no definite D call. The length of the CDR3 is 14 residues. V was trimmed by 6 bases and J by 6 bases, leaving 14 bases between them. In DNA form, the CDR3 reads TGTGCCAGCAGCCGTGACCCCCACGCCGGGGAGCTGTTTTTT. Its translation is CASSRDPHAGELFF.

By share, this clonotype ranks as medium-sized. This sequence joins TRBV5-3 and TRBJ2-3; a possible D gene is TRBD1 (7 bases). TRBV5-3 carries the ORF label, with uncertain function. V shed 4 bases and J shed 2 bases, with 17 bases lying between them. The CDR3 sequence is 16 residues long. The CDR3 DNA follows: TGTGCCAGAAGCCCCAAGGGGGCGGGGATCACAGATACGCAGTATTTT. Protein sequence: CARSPKGAGITDTQYF.

This clonotype was seen more than once but under ten times. The CDR3 reads CAISPGTGGSTYNEQFF. The CDR3 DNA is TGTGCCATCAGCCCCGGGACAGGGGGCAGTACCTACAATGAGCAGTTCTTC. The chain recombines TRBV10-3 with TRBJ2-1, with TRBD1 matching over 12 bases. With V trimmed by 6 bases and J by 2 bases, 8 bases remained unmatched. The V gene's germline CDR1 is ENHRY and CDR2 SYGVKD. CDR3 length: 17 residues.

V and J are TRBV2 and TRBJ1-5; no clear D gene. The CDR3 covers 13 residues. Trimming removed 10 bases from V and 5 bases from J, with 15 bases in between. Germline values: CDR1 SNHLY, CDR2 FYNNEI. The CDR3 coding sequence is TGTGCCACCGGGCGGGAAAGTGATCAGCCCCAGCATTTT. Its protein is CATGRESDQPQHF.

The chain links TRBV6-4 to TRBJ1-5; no clear D. The CDR3 runs 12 residues. Trimming cost V 9 bases and J 8 bases, with 14 bases left between them. In germline, CDR1 is MRHNA, CDR2 SNTAGT. The CDR3 nucleotides are TGTGCCAGAGGGAAGGGCCCCGAGCCCCAGCATTTT. Protein sequence: CARGKGPEPQHF.

This sequence joins TRBV20-1 and TRBJ2-1; TRBD2 agrees at 11 bases. This CDR3 is built from 19 residues. J lost 2 bases, V lost 0 bases, and 12 bases had no gene match. CDR1 and CDR2 (germline): DFQATT, SNEGSKA (reference sequence). The CDR3 bases are TGCAGTGCTAGAGATCCCCTAGCGGGGGGCTTCTCCACCTACAATGAGCAGTTCTTC. Its translation: CSARDPLAGGFSTYNEQFF.

The CDR3 nucleotides are TGTGCCAGCAGCGCAACAGGGAGGGCCTATAATTCACCCCTCCACTTT. Its protein is CASSATGRAYNSPLHF. The V gene is TRBV6-1, the J gene TRBJ1-6, with a possible D match to TRBD1 (6 bases). V was pared by 6 bases and J by 2 bases, with 14 bases between. CDR1 is MNHNS, CDR2 SASEGT, per germline. The CDR3 has 16 amino acids.

This clonotype has just a few counts. The chain uses TRBV7-6 and TRBJ2-2; D is unclear. The germline V and J ends were trimmed by 0 bases and 8 bases, with 4 bases remaining between them. Germline CDR1 reads SGHVS; CDR2 reads FNYEAQ. This CDR3 has 12 amino acids. The CDR3 is CASSLARGELFF. The CDR3 DNA follows: TGTGCCAGCAGCTTAGCGCGGGGGGAGCTGTTTTTT.

This clonotype appeared a few times. The chain has TRBV6-1 and TRBJ1-2, with D uncertain. CDR3 length: 13 amino acids. Trimming stripped 2 bases from V and 1 base from J, with 5 bases between. The germline CDR1 and CDR2 sequences are MNHNS and SASEGT. The CDR3 DNA reads as TGTGCCAGCAGTGAACGGGATAACTATGGCTACACCTTC. This codes for CASSERDNYGYTF.

The CDR3 sequence is CASSLGVLDTEAFF. The CDR3 region has the DNA TGTGCCAGCAGCTTAGGGGTGTTAGACACTGAAGCTTTCTTT. The chain links TRBV7-9 to TRBJ1-1; D uncertain. CDR1 is SEHNR and CDR2 is FQNEAQ in the germline V gene (reference sequence). The CDR3 totals 14 residues. Between the trimmed V and J ends, which lost 1 base and 3 bases, there was a span of 9 bases. Based on the CDR3 plus reference TRBV7-9 and TRBJ1-1, the full variable domain is DTGVSQNPRHKITKRGQNVTFRCDPISEHNRLYWYRQTLGQGPEFLTYFQNEAQLEKSRLLSDRFSAERPKGSFSTLEIQRTEQGDSAMYLCASSLGVLDTEAFFGQGTRLTVV.

As concerns this clonotype: Mismatch with germline at one junction end may stem from a read error. The chain is built from TRBV5-3 and TRBJ1-1; D is unclear. TRBV5-3 is classed as an ORF, of uncertain function. There are 14 residues in the CDR3. CDR3 sequence: CASSFLLGDTEAFF. The CDR3 DNA is TGTGCCAGCAGCTTTTTATTAGGAGACACTGAAGCTTTCTTT.

The rearrangement joins TRBV27 to TRBJ1-2, with D possibly matching TRBD1 (5 bases). This CDR3 comprises 13 residues. The V end was cut by 4 bases, the J end by 7 bases, with 13 bases between. Germline V lookup: CDR1 MNHEY, CDR2 SMNVEV (reference sequence). The CDR3 spells CASSSGDGRGYTF. CDR3 coding DNA: TGTGCCAGCAGTTCGGGGGACGGTCGTGGCTACACCTTC.

The V and J genes are TRBV12-3 or TRBV12-4 and TRBJ1-6; unclear D gene. The CDR3 sequence is 13 residues long. Deletions cut 7 bases from V and 5 bases from J, with 9 bases between. CDR3 coding DNA: TGTGCCAGCACCCCAGATGATAATTCACCCCTCCACTTT. Amino acids: CASTPDDNSPLHF.

This chain joins TRBV15 and TRBJ1-5, with D unclear. The length of the CDR3 is 17 residues. The V and J ends lost 3 bases and 0 bases respectively, with 15 bases between them. Germline CDR1 and CDR2: LNHNV and YYDKDF (reference sequence). CDR3 bases: TGTGCCACCAGCAGGCCTTTTGACCTTTATAGCAATCAGCCCCAGCATTTT. Encoded protein: CATSRPFDLYSNQPQHF.

This clonotype has only a few counts. V and J are TRBV6-1 and TRBJ2-3; tentative D call: TRBD2 (5 bases). The V end was cut by 5 bases, the J end by 2 bases, with 8 bases between. The CDR3 covers 13 residues. Germline V gene lookup returns CDR1 MNHNS and CDR2 SASEGT. The CDR3: CASSRGLTDTQYF. In DNA form, the CDR3 reads TGTGCCAGCAGTCGCGGACTCACAGATACGCAGTATTTT.

V is TRBV6-2 or TRBV6-3 and J is TRBJ1-1, with D possibly being TRBD1 (5 bases). The V and J ends lost 6 bases and 6 bases respectively, with 14 bases between them. Germline CDR1 and CDR2: MNHEY and SVGEGT. The CDR3 covers 13 residues. CDR3 protein: CASREGIGPEAFF. The DNA of the CDR3 is TGTGCCAGCAGGGAGGGGATTGGGCCTGAAGCTTTCTTT.

The gene calls are TRBV19 and TRBJ2-1; D possibly corresponds to TRBD1 (6 bases). Trimming took off 7 bases at V and 4 bases at J, with 14 bases between the two ends. CDR1 LNHDA and CDR2 SQIVND come from the germline V gene (reference sequence). The CDR3 spans 14 residues. In nucleotides, the CDR3 is TGTGCCAGTACTCCGGACAGCACGTACAATGAGCAGTTCTTC. Translation: CASTPDSTYNEQFF.

This sequence joins TRBV10-3 and TRBJ1-5; weak D call: TRBD1 (6 bases). Germline CDR1 reads ENHRY; CDR2 reads SYGVKD. The CDR3 is 17 residues long. Trimming left V 3 bases short and J 0 bases short, with 15 bases between. CDR3 loop: CAISEVRGIYSNQPQHF. The CDR3 DNA reads as TGTGCCATCAGTGAAGTCAGGGGCATCTATAGCAATCAGCCCCAGCATTTT.

The chain is built from TRBV20-1 and TRBJ1-4; a possible D gene is TRBD1 (6 bases). Germline V gives CDR1 DFQATT, CDR2 SNEGSKA (reference sequence). There are 15 residues in the CDR3. Trimming shortened V by 5 bases and J by 3 bases, and 16 bases separated the two germline ends. The CDR3 DNA reads as TGCAGTGCTCCTCTGGGGGCGCGGGCTAATGAAAAACTGTTTTTT. Translation: CSAPLGARANEKLFF.

This clonotype has a handful of counts. This sequence joins TRBV15 and TRBJ1-2; D is uncertain. The germline V gene has CDR1 LNHNV and CDR2 YYDKDF (reference sequence). The CDR3 extends over 13 amino acids. Trimming removed 0 bases at V and 3 bases at J, with 5 bases between. The CDR3 nucleotides read TGTGCCACCAGCAGAGATACTGACTATGGCTACACCTTC. This gives the protein CATSRDTDYGYTF.

The J gene is TRBJ1-2, the V gene TRBV6-2 or TRBV6-3; D uncertain. With 3 bases removed from V and 7 bases from J, the gap between germline ends came to 15 bases. Germline lookup yields CDR1 MNHEY and CDR2 SVGEGT. This CDR3 has 14 residues. The CDR3 nucleotides read TGTGCCAGCAGTTATGAAGGTCAGGTGCTTGGCTACACCTTC. Translation: CASSYEGQVLGYTF.

This clonotype was seen a few times. The V and J genes are TRBV5-4 and TRBJ2-7; D not resolved. V was pared by 0 bases and J by 6 bases, with 10 bases between. Germline V gives CDR1 SGHNT, CDR2 YYREEE (reference sequence). The CDR3 has 13 residues. The CDR3 nucleotides are TGTGCCAGCAGCTTGGACCGTACTCTCGAGCAGTACTTC. Its translation: CASSLDRTLEQYF. Complete variable domain (other parts from reference TRBV5-4 and TRBJ2-7): ETGVTQSPTHLIKTRGQQVTLRCSSQSGHNTVSWYQQALGQGPQFIFQYYREEENGRGNFPPRFSGLQFPNYSSELNVNALELDDSALYLCASSLDRTLEQYFGPGTRLTVT.

This clonotype has more than one count but fewer than ten. J is TRBJ1-1 and V is TRBV6-2 or TRBV6-3; 7 positions match TRBD1. J lost 1 base, V lost 5 bases, and 4 bases had no gene match. The CDR3 sequence is 14 residues long. Germline lookup yields CDR1 MNHEY and CDR2 SVGEGT. CDR3 region: CASSGRQGNTEAFF. DNA of the CDR3: TGTGCCAGCAGTGGACGACAGGGGAACACTGAAGCTTTCTTT.

The chain combines TRBV20-1 with TRBJ2-7; TRBD1 matches 7 bases. Germline CDR1 DFQATT, CDR2 SNEGSKA (reference sequence). The J segment lost 5 bases and the V segment lost 4 bases, leaving 8 bases of the junction unmatched. The length of the CDR3 is 13 residues. CDR3 region: CSAMTGYTHEQYF. CDR3 nucleotide sequence: TGCAGTGCTATGACAGGGTACACGCACGAGCAGTACTTC.

This clonotype was counted a few times. The CDR3 reads CASSEGTGGYNEQFF. DNA of the CDR3: TGTGCCAGCAGTGAAGGGACAGGGGGCTACAATGAGCAGTTCTTC. V is TRBV6-4 and J is TRBJ2-1; 11 nucleotides match TRBD1. The CDR3 consists of 15 residues. With V trimmed by 3 bases and J by 3 bases, 1 base remained unmatched. Germline V gene lookup returns CDR1 MRHNA and CDR2 SNTAGT.